One and the same sample provided the 9 T cell receptor beta chains below, sequenced in a study of OX40 agonist ivuxolimab in advanced cancers. Some clones are missing from TCRdb's copy, which holds only in-frame ones; the method was immunoSEQ multiplex PCR. Altogether about 110,000 clones are present, around 90% being singletons, with the ten largest covering about 0.3%. The sample consisted of CD4+ or CD8+ T cells sorted from blood, taken in a trial of the OX40 agonist ivuxolimab. The receptors derive from an adult with an advanced solid tumor such as melanoma, head and neck, liver or kidney cancer.

The chain uses TRBV30 and TRBJ1-1; 7 positions agree with TRBD1. CDR1 GTSNPN and CDR2 SVGIG come from the germline V gene (reference sequence). The length of the CDR3 is 13 residues. Germline trimming cut 4 bases from V and 6 bases from J; bases unmatched to any gene: 8. The CDR3 region has the DNA TGTGCCTGGACCTTGCGTACAGGGGCTGAAGCTTTCTTT. As protein: CAWTLRTGAEAFF.

This clone came up a few times. V is TRBV11-3 and J is TRBJ2-2, with D possibly matching TRBD1 (6 bases). CDR3 length: 15 residues. V shed 1 base and J shed 6 bases, with 12 bases lying between them. CDR1 and CDR2 from the germline V gene are SGHNT and YENEEA. For the CDR3, the DNA is TGTGCCAGCAGCTTAGGCAGGGGAAGCGCCGGGGAGCTGTTTTTT. It encodes CASSLGRGSAGELFF.

This clone was seen only once. The chain has TRBV9 and TRBJ1-3, with 7 bases aligning to TRBD1. CDR1 is SGDLS, CDR2 YYNGEE, per germline. J lost 0 bases, V lost 0 bases, and 0 bases had no gene match. CDR3 length: 15 amino acids. The CDR3 is CASSVGQGSGNTIYF. Written as DNA, the CDR3 is TGTGCCAGCAGCGTAGGACAGGGCTCTGGAAACACCATATATTTT.

The chain has TRBV27 and TRBJ2-7; maybe TRBD2 (5 bases). With 5 bases removed from V and 2 bases from J, the gap between germline ends came to 19 bases. There are 16 residues in the CDR3. The germline V gene has CDR1 MNHEY and CDR2 SMNVEV (reference sequence). This CDR3 is CASSGSTGKGPYEQYF. In nucleotides, the CDR3 is TGTGCCAGCAGTGGGTCTACGGGGAAGGGCCCCTACGAGCAGTACTTC.

The chain employs TRBV7-3 and TRBJ1-6; D call uncertain. The CDR3 sequence is 13 residues long. V gave up 5 bases and J gave up 7 bases, with 9 bases separating them. CDR1 SGHTA and CDR2 FQGTGA come from the germline V gene. CDR3 in amino acids: CASSPGRNSPLHF. The CDR3 DNA is TGTGCCAGCAGCCCCGGGAGAAATTCACCCCTCCACTTT.

The sample holds one count of this clone. The J gene is TRBJ1-4, the V gene TRBV21-1; the table names TRBD1, a call not compared with the DNA. TRBV21-1 is termed a pseudogene. The CDR3 consists of 15 residues. The CDR3 protein is CASSKGGRDSEKLFF. The CDR3, as DNA: TGTGCCAGCAGCAAAGGGGGCAGGGATAGTGAAAAACTGTTTTTT.

CDR3 region: CASSQEMGMNTEAFF. DNA of the CDR3: TGTGCCAGCAGCCAAGAGATGGGGATGAACACTGAAGCTTTCTTT. J is TRBJ1-1 and V is TRBV4-2, with unresolved D. The CDR3 covers 15 residues. Trimming took off 0 bases at V and 0 bases at J, with 8 bases between the two ends. Germline-derived CDR1 and CDR2 are LGHNA and YNFKEQ.

V and J are TRBV5-1 and TRBJ2-3; 9 bases map to TRBD1. Losses at the gene ends were 2 bases for V and 0 bases for J; bases not matched to a gene: 4. This CDR3 has 16 amino acids. The germline CDR1 and CDR2 sequences are SGHRS and YFSETQ. Here the CDR3 DNA reads TGCGCCAGCAGCTTACAGGGGGCGGGGAGCACAGATACGCAGTATTTT. Its protein is CASSLQGAGSTDTQYF. The full variable domain, with the rest looked up from reference TRBV5-1 and TRBJ2-3, is KAGVTQTPRYLIKTRGQQVTLSCSPISGHRSVSWYQQTPGQGLQFLFEYFSETQRNKGNFPGRFSGRQFSNSRSEMNVSTLELGDSALYLCASSLQGAGSTDTQYFGPGTRLTVL.

This clone was seen more than once but under ten times. The chain couples TRBV11-2 to TRBJ2-2, with 7 bases matching TRBD1. Germline loops: CDR1 SGHAT, CDR2 FQNNGV. The trim removed 6 bases at V and 0 bases at J, leaving 4 bases unmatched. The CDR3 spans 15 residues. The DNA of the CDR3 is TGTGCCAGCAGGATCGGACAGGCGAACACCGGGGAGCTGTTTTTT. Translation: CASRIGQANTGELFF.